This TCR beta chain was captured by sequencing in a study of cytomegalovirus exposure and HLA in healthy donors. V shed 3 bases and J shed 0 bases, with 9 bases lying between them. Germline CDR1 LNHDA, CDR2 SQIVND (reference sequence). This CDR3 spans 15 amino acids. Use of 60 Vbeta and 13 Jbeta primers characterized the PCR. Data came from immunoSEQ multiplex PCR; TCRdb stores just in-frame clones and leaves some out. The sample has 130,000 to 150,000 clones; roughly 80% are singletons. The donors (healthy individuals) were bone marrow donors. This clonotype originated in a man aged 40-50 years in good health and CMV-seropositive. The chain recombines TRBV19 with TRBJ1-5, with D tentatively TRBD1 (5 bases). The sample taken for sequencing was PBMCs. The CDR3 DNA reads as TGTGCCAGTAGTATTCGCAGGGATAGCAATCAGCCCCAGCATTTT. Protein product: CASSIRRDSNQPQHF.